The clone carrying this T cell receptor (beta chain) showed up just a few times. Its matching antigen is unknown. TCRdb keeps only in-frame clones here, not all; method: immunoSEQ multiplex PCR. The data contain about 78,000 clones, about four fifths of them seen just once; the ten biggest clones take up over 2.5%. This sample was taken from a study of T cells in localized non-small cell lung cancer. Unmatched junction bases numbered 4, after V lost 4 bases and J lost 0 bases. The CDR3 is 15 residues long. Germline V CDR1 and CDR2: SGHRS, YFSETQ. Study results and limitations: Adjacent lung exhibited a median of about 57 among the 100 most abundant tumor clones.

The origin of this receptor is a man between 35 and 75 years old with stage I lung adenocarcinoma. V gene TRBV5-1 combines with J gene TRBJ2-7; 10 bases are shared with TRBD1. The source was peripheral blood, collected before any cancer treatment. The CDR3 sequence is CASSRDRGDSYEQYF. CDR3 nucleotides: TGCGCCAGCAGCAGGGACAGGGGCGACTCCTACGAGCAGTACTTC.